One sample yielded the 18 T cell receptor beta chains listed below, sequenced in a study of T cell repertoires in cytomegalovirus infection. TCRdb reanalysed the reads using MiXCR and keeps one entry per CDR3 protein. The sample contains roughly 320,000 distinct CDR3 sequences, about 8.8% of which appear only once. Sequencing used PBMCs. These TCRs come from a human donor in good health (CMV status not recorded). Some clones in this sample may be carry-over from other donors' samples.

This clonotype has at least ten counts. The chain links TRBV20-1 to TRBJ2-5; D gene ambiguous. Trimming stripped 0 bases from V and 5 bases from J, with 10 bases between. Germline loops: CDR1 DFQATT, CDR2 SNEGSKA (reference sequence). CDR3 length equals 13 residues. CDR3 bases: TGCAGTGCTAGAGAGTTGGGAAGGGAGACCCAGTACTTC. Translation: CSARELGRETQYF.

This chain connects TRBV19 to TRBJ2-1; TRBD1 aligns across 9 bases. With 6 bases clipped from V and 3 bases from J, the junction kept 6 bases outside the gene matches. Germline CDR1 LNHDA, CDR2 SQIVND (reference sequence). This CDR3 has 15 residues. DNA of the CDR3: TGTGCCAGTAGCCCCGGGACAGGGATCTACAATGAGCAGTTCTTC. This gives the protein CASSPGTGIYNEQFF.

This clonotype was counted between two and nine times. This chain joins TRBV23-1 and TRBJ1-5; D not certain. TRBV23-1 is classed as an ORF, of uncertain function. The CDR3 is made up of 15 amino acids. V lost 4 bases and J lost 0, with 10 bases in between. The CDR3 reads CASSLIQDSNQPQHF. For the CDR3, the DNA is TGCGCCAGCAGTCTCATCCAGGATAGCAATCAGCCCCAGCATTTT.

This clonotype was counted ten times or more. CDR3 loop: CASIPGATDTQYF. CDR3 bases: TGTGCCAGCATACCGGGGGCCACAGATACGCAGTATTTT. The rearrangement uses TRBV12-3 or TRBV12-4 and TRBJ2-3; D is possibly TRBD1 or TRBD2 (6 bases each). This CDR3 has 13 amino acids. V lost 7 bases and J 2 bases, leaving 10 bases between the germline ends.

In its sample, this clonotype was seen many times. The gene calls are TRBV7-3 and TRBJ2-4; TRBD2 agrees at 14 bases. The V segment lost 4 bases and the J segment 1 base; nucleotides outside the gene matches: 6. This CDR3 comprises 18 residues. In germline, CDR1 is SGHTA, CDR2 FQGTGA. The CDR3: CASSSTSGGAGAKNIQYF. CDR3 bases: TGTGCCAGCAGCTCGACTAGCGGGGGGGCTGGCGCCAAAAACATTCAGTACTTC.

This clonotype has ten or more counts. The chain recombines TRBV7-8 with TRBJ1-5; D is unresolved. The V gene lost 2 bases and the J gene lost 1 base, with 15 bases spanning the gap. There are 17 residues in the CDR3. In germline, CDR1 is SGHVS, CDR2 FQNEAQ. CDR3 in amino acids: CASSLFYLAESNQPQHF. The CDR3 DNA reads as TGTGCCAGCAGCTTATTCTACCTTGCTGAGAGCAATCAGCCCCAGCATTTT.

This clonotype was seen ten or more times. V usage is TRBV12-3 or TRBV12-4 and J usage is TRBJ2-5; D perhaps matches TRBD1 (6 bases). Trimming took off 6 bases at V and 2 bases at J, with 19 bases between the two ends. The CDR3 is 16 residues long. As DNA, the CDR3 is TGTGCCAGCAGCGGTGAAGCAGGGACACGACAAGAGACCCAGTACTTC. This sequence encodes CASSGEAGTRQETQYF.

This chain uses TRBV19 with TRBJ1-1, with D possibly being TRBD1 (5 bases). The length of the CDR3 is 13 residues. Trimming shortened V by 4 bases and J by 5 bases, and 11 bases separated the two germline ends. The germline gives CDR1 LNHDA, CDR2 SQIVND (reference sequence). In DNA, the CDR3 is TGTGCCAGTAGTACAGGGCGGCGGACTGAAGCTTTCTTT. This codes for CASSTGRRTEAFF.

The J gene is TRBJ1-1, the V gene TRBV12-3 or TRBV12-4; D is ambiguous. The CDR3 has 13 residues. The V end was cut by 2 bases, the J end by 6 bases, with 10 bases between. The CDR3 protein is CASSLSRAAEAFF. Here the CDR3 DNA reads TGTGCCAGCAGTTTATCTCGGGCGGCTGAAGCTTTCTTT.

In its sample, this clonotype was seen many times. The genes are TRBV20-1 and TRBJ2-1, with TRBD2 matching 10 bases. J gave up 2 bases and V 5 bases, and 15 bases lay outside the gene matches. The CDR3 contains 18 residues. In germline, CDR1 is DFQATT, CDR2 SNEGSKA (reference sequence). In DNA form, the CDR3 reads TGCAGTGCTGCCCTGTGGGGCGGGAGCGGGGGGGCCTACAATGAGCAGTTCTTC. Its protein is CSAALWGGSGGAYNEQFF.

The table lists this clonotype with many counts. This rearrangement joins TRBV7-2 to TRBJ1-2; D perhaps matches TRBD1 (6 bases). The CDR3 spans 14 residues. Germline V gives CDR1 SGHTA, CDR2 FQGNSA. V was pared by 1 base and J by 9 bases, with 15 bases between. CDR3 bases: TGTGCCAGCAGCTTAGAAGCAAGGGGGGTTCGCTACACCTTC. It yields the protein CASSLEARGVRYTF. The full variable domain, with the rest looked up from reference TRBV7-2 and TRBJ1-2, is GAGVSQSPSNKVTEKGKDVELRCDPISGHTALYWYRQSLGQGLEFLIYFQGNSAPDKSGLPSDRFSAERTGGSVSTLTIQRTQQEDSAVYLCASSLEARGVRYTFGSGTRLTVV.

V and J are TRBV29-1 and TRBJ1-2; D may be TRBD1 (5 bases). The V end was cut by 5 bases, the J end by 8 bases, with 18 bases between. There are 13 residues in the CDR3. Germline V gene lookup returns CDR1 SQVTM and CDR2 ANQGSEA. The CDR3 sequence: CSVTGPGLEGYTF. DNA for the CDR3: TGCAGCGTTACGGGACCTGGTCTCGAAGGCTACACCTTC. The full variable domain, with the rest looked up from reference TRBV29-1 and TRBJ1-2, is SAVISQKPSRDICQRGTSLTIQCQVDSQVTMMFWYRQQPGQSLTLIATANQGSEATYESGFVIDKFPISRPNLTFSTLTVSNMSPEDSSIYLCSVTGPGLEGYTFGSGTRLTVV.

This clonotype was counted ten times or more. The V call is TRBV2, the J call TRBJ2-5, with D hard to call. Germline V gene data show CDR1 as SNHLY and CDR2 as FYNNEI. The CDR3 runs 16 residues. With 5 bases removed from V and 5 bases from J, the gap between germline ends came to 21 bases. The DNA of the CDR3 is TGTGCCAGCAGTACGGCTCGGTCGCCTGCAAGGGAGACCCAGTACTTC. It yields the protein CASSTARSPARETQYF.

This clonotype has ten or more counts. The CDR3 sequence is CASSEAPGGQETQYF. CDR3 bases: TGTGCCAGCAGTGAAGCGCCGGGGGGCCAAGAGACCCAGTACTTC. The chain employs TRBV2 and TRBJ2-5, with TRBD2 matching over 7 bases. V dropped 0 bases and J dropped 1; count of bases not matched to a gene: 2. The length of the CDR3 is 15 residues. Germline V lookup: CDR1 SNHLY, CDR2 FYNNEI.

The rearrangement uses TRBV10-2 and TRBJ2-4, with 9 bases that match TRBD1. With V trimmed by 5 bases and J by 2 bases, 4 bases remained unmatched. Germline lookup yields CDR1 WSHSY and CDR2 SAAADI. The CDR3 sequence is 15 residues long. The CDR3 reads CASSRDRESKNIQYF. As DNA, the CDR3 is TGCGCCAGCAGTAGGGACAGGGAGTCCAAAAACATTCAGTACTTC.

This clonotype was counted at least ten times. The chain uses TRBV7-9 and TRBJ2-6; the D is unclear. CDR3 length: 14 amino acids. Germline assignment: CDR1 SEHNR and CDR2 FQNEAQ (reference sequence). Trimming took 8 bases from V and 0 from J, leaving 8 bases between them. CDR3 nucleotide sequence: TGTGCCAGCGAGACTCGCTCTGGGGCCAACGTCCTGACTTTC. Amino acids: CASETRSGANVLTF. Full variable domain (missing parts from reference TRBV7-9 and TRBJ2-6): DTGVSQNPRHKITKRGQNVTFRCDPISEHNRLYWYRQTLGQGPEFLTYFQNEAQLEKSRLLSDRFSAERPKGSFSTLEIQRTEQGDSAMYLCASETRSGANVLTFGAGSRLTVL.

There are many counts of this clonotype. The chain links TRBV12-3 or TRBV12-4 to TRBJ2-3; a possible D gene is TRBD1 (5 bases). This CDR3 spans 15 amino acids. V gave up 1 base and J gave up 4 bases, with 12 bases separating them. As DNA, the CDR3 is TGTGCCAGCAGTTTAGTCCGGGCCAGGGCAGATACGCAGTATTTT. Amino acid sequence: CASSLVRARADTQYF.

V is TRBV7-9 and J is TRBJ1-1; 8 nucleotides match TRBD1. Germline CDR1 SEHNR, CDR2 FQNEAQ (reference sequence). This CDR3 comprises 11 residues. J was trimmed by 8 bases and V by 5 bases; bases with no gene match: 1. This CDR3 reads CASSGDREAFF. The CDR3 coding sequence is TGTGCCAGCAGCGGGGACAGGGAAGCTTTCTTT.